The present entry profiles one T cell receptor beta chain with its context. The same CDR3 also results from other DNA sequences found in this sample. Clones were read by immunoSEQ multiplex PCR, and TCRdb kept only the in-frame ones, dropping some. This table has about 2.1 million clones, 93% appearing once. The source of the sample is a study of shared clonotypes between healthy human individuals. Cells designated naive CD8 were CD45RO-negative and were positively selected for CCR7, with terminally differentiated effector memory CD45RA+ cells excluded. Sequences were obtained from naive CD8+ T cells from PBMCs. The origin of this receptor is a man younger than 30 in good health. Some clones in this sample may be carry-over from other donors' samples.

As DNA, the CDR3 is TGTGCCAGCAGTTCAGATCCCTACGAGCAGTACTTC. It specifies CASSSDPYEQYF. The chain has TRBV28 and TRBJ2-7; D unclear. Trimming cost V 4 bases and J 2 bases, with 6 bases left between them. The CDR3 length is 12 residues. Germline CDR1 reads MDHEN; CDR2 reads SYDVKM.